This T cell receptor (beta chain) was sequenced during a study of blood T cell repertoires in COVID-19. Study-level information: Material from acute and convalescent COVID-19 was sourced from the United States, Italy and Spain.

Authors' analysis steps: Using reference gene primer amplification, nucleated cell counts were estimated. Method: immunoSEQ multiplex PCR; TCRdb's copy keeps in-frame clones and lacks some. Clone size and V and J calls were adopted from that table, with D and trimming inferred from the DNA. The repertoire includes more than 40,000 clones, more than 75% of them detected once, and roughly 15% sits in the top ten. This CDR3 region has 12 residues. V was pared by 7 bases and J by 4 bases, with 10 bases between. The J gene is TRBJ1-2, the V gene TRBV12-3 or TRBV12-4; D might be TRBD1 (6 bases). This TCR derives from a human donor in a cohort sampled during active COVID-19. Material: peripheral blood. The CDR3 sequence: CASNPDSYGYTF. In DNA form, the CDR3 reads TGTGCCAGCAATCCGGACAGCTATGGCTACACCTTC.